This T cell receptor (beta chain) was sequenced for a study of CD8 T cells in Susac syndrome (dated by TCRdb to about 2019). For context, the study as a whole: Repertoire sequencing was used to test whether CD8+ T cell activation and differentiation in Susac syndrome was antigen driven. The clonality of the CD8+ T cell repertoire was compared across about a dozen healthy donors, some 14 Susac syndrome patients and roughly 16 multiple sclerosis patients.

High-throughput TCR beta sequencing profiled peripheral blood CD8+ and CD4+ T cells from healthy donors, Susac syndrome patients and multiple sclerosis patients. The multiple sclerosis controls were treatment-naive patients whose relapsing-remitting disease, either stable or active, fulfilled the revised McDonald criteria. CD8+ TEMRA cells were enriched by FACS, while bulk CD8+ and CD4+ T cells were purified by magnetic negative isolation. Blood was collected in EDTA tubes and processed within 24 hours, with PBMCs isolated through density gradient centrifugation. PBMCs destined for TCR sequencing were cryopreserved in liquid nitrogen and later thawed in a 37 °C water bath. Purity of sorted or isolated CD4+, CD8+ and CD8+ TEMRA cells was at least 90%. The investigation overall reported the following: The TCR sequencing and HLA analysis was acknowledged to have included a relatively small number of individuals.

Turning to this clonotype: Its antigen is currently not known. No clone much larger than this one lies a single base away; base qualities are absent.

From cysteine to phenylalanine, the CDR3 is 14 amino acids long. Only the CDR3 DNA stays, 42 bases, in frame from base 1. V and J are trimmed by 1 base and 4 bases, and the gene matches miss 4 bases of the junction. Per the germline V gene, SGHDN is the CDR1 and FVKESK is the CDR2. RNA was extracted using the RNeasy kit, and roughly 0.45 to 1 ug of the RNA was reverse transcribed with random hexamers. The immunoSEQ multiplex PCR assay, covering 54 Vbeta and 13 Jbeta segments, was used to amplify TCR beta CDR3 regions. PCR amplification bias was corrected using a synthetic template baseline for primer optimization and computational correction. As for the original processing: Reads were annotated to V, D and J genes per IMGT and analyzed with immunoSEQ Analyzer, keeping only productive sequences. Clonality was calculated as one minus the Shannon entropy normalized by log2 of the number of productive unique sequences. Public and private clones were assessed among the 100 most prevalent clones of each patient and control. Susac-specific clones were defined as absent from healthy and MS cohorts, around 980 published viral clones and other ImmuneACCESS disease sequences. TCRdb handled the public reads itself, with Q25 trimming in fastp and clone calling in MiXCR, and kept productive beta chains. One record per CDR3 amino acid sequence lists the most common genes and DNA. The V and J calls were not made by the authors but by TCRdb's processing. The sample table lists about 76,000 distinct CDR3 sequences, roughly 91% of them with a count of one. Under 0.65% of the sample is in the top ten clones.

This TCR derives from a human donor with multiple sclerosis. The rearrangement joined TRBV14 to TRBJ2-7; the central 7 bases match TRBD1. The sample consisted of CD8+ T cells from PBMCs. The CDR3 region has the sequence CASSQGQGPYEQYF. The bases are TGTGCCAGCAGCCAAGGACAGGGTCCTTACGAGCAGTACTTC.